Below, 30 T cell receptor beta chains from the same sample are listed, as sequenced in a study of T cells in Graves' hyperthyroidism and ophthalmopathy. There were TCR beta CDR3 regions amplified from RNA transcripts. The TCR CDR3 first-round RT-PCR relied on the HTBI primer set. TCRdb ran MiXCR on the multiplex PCR reads and lists one entry per CDR3 protein. Here the sample spans approximately 200,000 distinct CDR3 sequences, around 17% being singletons. Sequencing was performed on blood. The receptors shown here come from a man in his forties or fifties with Graves' hyperthyroidism.

This clonotype was counted at least ten times. The chain recombines TRBV11-2 with TRBJ1-2; D remains unclear. Trimming left V 5 bases short and J 8 bases short, with 15 bases between. Germline V gene sequence: CDR1 SGHAT, CDR2 FQNNGV. The CDR3 is made up of 13 amino acids. DNA for the CDR3: TGTGCCAGCAGCCCCGGGGAGGGTCACGGCTACACCTTC. Its translation: CASSPGEGHGYTF.

This clonotype occurred a few times. One end of the junction does not line up with germline, which may come from a read error. The rearrangement joins TRBV29-1 to TRBJ1-3, with 8 bases lining up with TRBD1. CDR1 is SQVTM, CDR2 ANQGSEA, per germline. This CDR3 spans 14 amino acids. In DNA, the CDR3 is TGCAGCGTGGAAGACAGGGGAGCAGGAAACACCATATATTTT. Its protein product is CSVEDRGAGNTIYF.

This clonotype was observed at least ten times. DNA of the CDR3: TGTGCCAGCAGCCCATATGGGGCAGCCTACAATGAGCAGTTCTTC. Protein product: CASSPYGAAYNEQFF. J is TRBJ2-1 and V is TRBV11-3, with D perhaps matching TRBD1 (5 bases). CDR1 SGHNT and CDR2 YENEEA come from the germline V gene. Trimming stripped 5 bases from V and 2 bases from J, with 13 bases between. CDR3 length: 15 amino acids.

V and J are TRBV6-2 or TRBV6-3 and TRBJ2-3, with D perhaps TRBD1 (6 bases). CDR1 is MNHEY and CDR2 is SVGEGT in the germline V gene. V lost 5 bases to trimming and J lost 2 bases, with 8 bases between them. This CDR3 is built from 13 residues. CDR3 sequence reads: CASSRGTTDTQYF. Here the CDR3 DNA reads TGTGCCAGCAGTAGGGGGACCACAGATACGCAGTATTTT.

This clonotype was counted ten times or more. The chain uses TRBV9 and TRBJ2-7; 7 nucleotides line up with TRBD1. Trimming removed 3 bases from V and 7 bases from J; junction bases left unmatched: 10. Germline CDR1 reads SGDLS; CDR2 reads YYNGEE. The CDR3 consists of 14 residues. CDR3 sequence: CASSASSDRREQYF. The CDR3 DNA reads TGTGCCAGCAGCGCGAGCTCGGACAGGCGAGAGCAGTACTTC.

CDR3 sequence reads: CASSVGLAGGPADTQYF. DNA of the CDR3: TGTGCCAGCAGCGTAGGCCTAGCGGGGGGGCCGGCAGATACGCAGTATTTT. The chain carries TRBV9 and TRBJ2-3; TRBD2 matches 12 bases. Trimming removed 0 bases from V and 4 bases from J; junction bases left unmatched: 6. The CDR3 has 17 amino acids. From germline, CDR1 is SGDLS and CDR2 YYNGEE.

This clonotype was detected many times. The V and J genes are TRBV20-1 and TRBJ2-6, with D possibly being TRBD1 (5 bases). Trimming pared 3 bases from V and 0 bases from J, leaving 12 bases between. The CDR3 is made up of 16 amino acids. Germline assignment: CDR1 DFQATT and CDR2 SNEGSKA (reference sequence). The CDR3 here is CSARVPTGSGANVLTF. CDR3 nucleotide sequence: TGCAGTGCTAGGGTCCCAACAGGCTCTGGGGCCAACGTCCTGACTTTC.

This clonotype was observed many times. This chain links TRBV7-2 with TRBJ1-1; TRBD1 is a possible D gene (5 bases). Trimming cost V 5 bases and J 4 bases, with 14 bases left between them. The CDR3 has 14 amino acids. The germline gives CDR1 SGHTA, CDR2 FQGNSA. The CDR3 is CASSRGGAITEAFF. CDR3 DNA sequence: TGTGCCAGCAGCCGCGGCGGGGCCATCACTGAAGCTTTCTTT. The variable domain in full, with the rest retrieved from reference TRBV7-2 and TRBJ1-1, is GAGVSQSPSNKVTEKGKDVELRCDPISGHTALYWYRQSLGQGLEFLIYFQGNSAPDKSGLPSDRFSAERTGGSVSTLTIQRTQQEDSAVYLCASSRGGAITEAFFGQGTRLTVV.

CDR3 loop: CATSDTLAGEYNEQFF. CDR3 nucleotides: TGTGCCACCAGTGACACACTAGCGGGAGAGTACAATGAGCAGTTCTTC. The chain carries TRBV24-1 and TRBJ2-1, with 11 bases fitting TRBD2. Germline V gives CDR1 KGHDR, CDR2 SFDVKD. This CDR3 is 16 amino acids long. V was pared by 4 bases and J by 4 bases, with 5 bases of the junction left unmatched.

In this sample, this clonotype turned up many times. This chain links TRBV9 with TRBJ2-5, with TRBD2 matching 8 bases. The CDR3 extends over 13 amino acids. V lost 0 bases and J lost 8; bases outside the gene matches: 3. Germline V CDR1 and CDR2: SGDLS, YYNGEE. The CDR3 region is CASSVERGRTQYF. DNA for the CDR3: TGTGCCAGCAGCGTAGAGCGGGGGCGAACCCAGTACTTC.

CDR3 in DNA: TGCGCCAGCAGCCGGGGGACTAGCGACCCAGGTACGCAGTATTTT. Translation: CASSRGTSDPGTQYF. The chain carries TRBV5-1 and TRBJ2-3, with 10 bases that match TRBD2. Trimming took 4 bases from V and 8 from J; bases not matched to a gene: 10. The CDR3 consists of 15 residues. Germline assignment: CDR1 SGHRS and CDR2 YFSETQ.

The sample holds many counts of this clonotype. V and J are TRBV6-1 and TRBJ2-6; no firm D call. CDR1 is MNHNS and CDR2 is SASEGT in the germline V gene. Trimming removed 4 bases from V and 0 bases from J, with 4 bases in between. This CDR3 is 14 amino acids long. This chain's CDR3 is CASSGGSGANVLTF. The CDR3 region has the DNA TGTGCCAGCAGTGGGGGCTCTGGGGCCAACGTCCTGACTTTC.

This clonotype was counted between two and nine times. The rearrangement joins TRBV9 to TRBJ1-6; 9 nucleotides agree with TRBD1. The CDR3 loop spans 16 amino acids. J gave up 10 bases and V 4 bases, and 12 bases lay outside the gene matches. The germline V gene has CDR1 SGDLS and CDR2 YYNGEE. In DNA form, the CDR3 reads TGTGCCAGCAGCCCCACGGGACAGGGCGAGGGATCACCCCTCCACTTT. As protein: CASSPTGQGEGSPLHF.

In this sample, this clonotype turned up many times. The chain links TRBV20-1 to TRBJ2-3, with a possible D match to TRBD2 (7 bases). The CDR3 length is 14 residues. CDR1 and CDR2 from the germline V gene are DFQATT and SNEGSKA (reference sequence). V lost 6 bases to trimming and J lost 1 base, with 14 bases between them. CDR3: CSAGGGGGTDTQYF. CDR3 sequence (DNA): TGCAGTGCGGGTGGGGGGGGCGGCACAGATACGCAGTATTTT.

This clonotype was recorded at least ten times. This chain joins TRBV20-1 and TRBJ1-1; tentatively, D is TRBD1 (5 bases). This CDR3 region has 12 residues. V lost 1 base to trimming and J lost 6 bases, with 9 bases between them. CDR1 and CDR2 (germline): DFQATT, SNEGSKA (reference sequence). CDR3 in amino acids: CSARVGHAEAFF. DNA for the CDR3: TGCAGTGCTAGAGTCGGACACGCTGAAGCTTTCTTT.

This clonotype was picked up many times. The rearrangement joins TRBV30 to TRBJ2-5, with TRBD1 identical over 9 bases. V shed 2 bases, J shed 3 bases, and the junction held 10 bases outside the gene matches. Germline values: CDR1 GTSNPN, CDR2 SVGIG (reference sequence). The length of the CDR3 is 16 residues. CDR3 amino acids: CAWSLRPGQGKETQYF. In DNA form, the CDR3 reads TGTGCCTGGAGTTTGAGACCGGGACAGGGAAAAGAGACCCAGTACTTC.

This clonotype has at least ten counts. V and J are TRBV15 and TRBJ2-2, with unresolved D. CDR3 length: 15 amino acids. CDR1 and CDR2 (germline): LNHNV, YYDKDF (reference sequence). Deletions cut 0 bases from V and 5 bases from J, with 10 bases between. The CDR3 loop is CATSREWRQTGELFF. DNA of the CDR3: TGTGCCACCAGCAGAGAGTGGCGTCAGACCGGGGAGCTGTTTTTT.

This clonotype came up many times. CDR3 sequence reads: CASNRGGYGTDTQYF. The CDR3 region has the DNA TGTGCCAGCAACCGAGGGGGGTATGGCACAGATACGCAGTATTTT. The gene calls are TRBV5-5 and TRBJ2-3; D may be TRBD1 or TRBD2 (6 bases each). Germline CDR1 SGHKS, CDR2 YYEKEE (reference sequence). Between the trimmed V and J ends, which lost 6 bases and 1 base, there was a span of 15 bases. The length of the CDR3 is 15 residues.

This chain uses TRBV7-3 with TRBJ2-2; 7 bases map to TRBD2. CDR3 length: 15 residues. Germline V gene lookup returns CDR1 SGHTA and CDR2 FQGTGA. V was pared by 6 bases and J by 1 base, with 5 bases of the junction left unmatched. This CDR3 reads CASSPGGGNTGELFF. DNA of the CDR3: TGTGCCAGCAGTCCCGGCGGGGGGAACACCGGGGAGCTGTTTTTT.

This clonotype was recorded at least ten times. V is TRBV2 and J is TRBJ2-2, with a weak D call TRBD1 (6 bases). Germline loops: CDR1 SNHLY, CDR2 FYNNEI. This CDR3 region has 14 residues. Trimming took off 5 bases at V and 1 base at J, with 8 bases between the two ends. This CDR3 is CASSRQVNTGELFF. CDR3 bases: TGTGCCAGCAGTCGACAGGTGAACACCGGGGAGCTGTTTTTT.

This clonotype has a count of ten or more. This sequence joins TRBV9 and TRBJ2-2, with D possibly matching TRBD1 (6 bases). The CDR3 is made up of 17 amino acids. With 4 bases removed from V and 4 bases from J, the gap between germline ends came to 20 bases. Germline CDR1 and CDR2: SGDLS and YYNGEE. The CDR3, as DNA: TGTGCCAGCAGCTTGACGGACAGCTTACTATCCACCGGGGAGCTGTTTTTT. Its translation: CASSLTDSLLSTGELFF.

V usage is TRBV7-9 and J usage is TRBJ2-3; D gene ambiguous. Per the germline V gene, CDR1 is SEHNR and CDR2 is FQNEAQ (reference sequence). Trimming took 5 bases from V and 4 from J, leaving 16 bases between them. This CDR3 comprises 15 residues. The CDR3 is CASSLEGLVADTQYF. DNA for the CDR3: TGTGCCAGCAGCCTAGAAGGCCTAGTCGCAGATACGCAGTATTTT. Full variable domain (outside the CDR3, taken from reference TRBV7-9 and TRBJ2-3): DTGVSQNPRHKITKRGQNVTFRCDPISEHNRLYWYRQTLGQGPEFLTYFQNEAQLEKSRLLSDRFSAERPKGSFSTLEIQRTEQGDSAMYLCASSLEGLVADTQYFGPGTRLTVL.

This clonotype was recorded many times. The chain carries TRBV7-8 and TRBJ1-6, with 8 bases that match TRBD1. Germline V lookup: CDR1 SGHVS, CDR2 FQNEAQ. The CDR3 has 14 residues. V dropped 4 bases and J dropped 13; count of bases not matched to a gene: 9. Written as DNA, the CDR3 is TGTGCCAGCAGCTCGGACAGGGAATACAGCCCCCTCCACTTT. Residues: CASSSDREYSPLHF.

V and J are TRBV9 and TRBJ2-3; D possibly uses TRBD1 or TRBD2 (5 bases each). Germline V gives CDR1 SGDLS, CDR2 YYNGEE. The CDR3 sequence is 13 residues long. Trimming stripped 0 bases from V and 9 bases from J, with 11 bases between. The CDR3 loop is CASSVATRDTQYF. The DNA of the CDR3 is TGTGCCAGCAGCGTAGCTACTAGGGACACGCAGTATTTT. The whole variable domain, filled in from reference TRBV9 and TRBJ2-3, reads DSGVTQTPKHLITATGQRVTLRCSPRSGDLSVYWYQQSLDQGLQFLIQYYNGEERAKGNILERFSAQQFPDLHSELNLSSLELGDSALYFCASSVATRDTQYFGPGTRLTVL.

Ten or more counts support this clonotype. The chain couples TRBV2 to TRBJ1-5, with TRBD1 as a possible D gene (5 bases). Germline lookup yields CDR1 SNHLY and CDR2 FYNNEI. This CDR3 is 12 amino acids long. Trimming cost V 6 bases and J 6 bases, with 9 bases left between them. CDR3 nucleotides: TGTGCCAGCAGAGGGGAGGGTCAGCCCCAGCATTTT. It specifies CASRGEGQPQHF.

This clonotype was observed at least ten times. This may arise from a read error, as a much more abundant clone is one base away. J is TRBJ2-1 and V is TRBV11-2; D may correspond to TRBD1 or TRBD2 (6 bases each). This CDR3 has 14 residues. The germline V gene encodes CDR1 SGHAT and CDR2 FQNNGV. The CDR3 DNA reads TGTGCCGGCAGCTTAAGGGGGGCTTACAATGAGCAGTTCTTC. Translating it yields CAGSLRGAYNEQFF.

This clonotype showed up many times. This chain links TRBV14 with TRBJ2-7; D is uncertain. Germline loops: CDR1 SGHDN, CDR2 FVKESK. The CDR3 extends over 11 amino acids. V lost 3 bases and J 3 bases, leaving 3 bases between the germline ends. The CDR3, as DNA: TGTGCCAGCAGCCACCACTACGAGCAGTACTTC. Its translation: CASSHHYEQYF.

This clonotype was recorded many times. The J gene is TRBJ1-1, the V gene TRBV24-1; 8 nucleotides align to TRBD1. CDR3 size: 15 residues. V was clipped by 5 bases and J by 0 bases; unmatched bases: 4. In germline, CDR1 is KGHDR, CDR2 SFDVKD. The CDR3 sequence: CATSGGTGLNTEAFF. The CDR3 DNA reads TGTGCCACCAGTGGGGGGACAGGTCTGAACACTGAAGCTTTCTTT.

Note on this clonotype: A read error may explain this, as a much larger clone is one base away. This chain connects TRBV20-1 to TRBJ2-5, with D tentatively TRBD1 (7 bases). The V end lost 5 bases, the J end lost 4 bases, and 14 bases lay between the germline ends. The V gene's germline CDR1 is DFQATT and CDR2 SNEGSKA (reference sequence). The CDR3 runs 13 residues. In nucleotides, the CDR3 is TGCAGTGCTGATCAGGGGGGCGGAGAGACCCAGTACTTC. Protein product: CSADQGGGETQYF.

This clonotype showed up many times. J is TRBJ1-2 and V is TRBV12-3 or TRBV12-4; no clear D gene. CDR3 size: 13 residues. Trimming removed 6 bases at V and 0 bases at J, with 8 bases between. The DNA for the CDR3 is TGTGCCAGCAGCCCGGCGGCTAACTATGGCTACACCTTC. Translated, it gives CASSPAANYGYTF.